Below, 25 T cell receptor beta chains from the same sample are listed, as sequenced in a study of T cells after yellow fever vaccination. One entry per CDR3 protein, called by TCRdb with MiXCR from the 5' RACE reads. The repertoire has some 600,000 distinct CDR3 sequences, around 12% of them found once; the top ten carry 14% to 15%. The sample was PBMCs, taken on the day of the yellow fever booster vaccination. The receptors were gathered from a man younger than 45 who received the YFV17D yellow fever vaccine.

V is TRBV5-1 and J is TRBJ2-1; possible D gene TRBD1, 8 bases. This CDR3 spans 16 amino acids. Germline CDR1 is SGHRS and CDR2 is YFSETQ. V lost 6 bases and J 9 bases, leaving 25 bases between the germline ends. The CDR3 sequence: CASNHGGDRRTFEQFF. CDR3 nucleotide sequence: TGCGCCAGCAATCATGGGGGGGACAGGCGGACGTTTGAGCAGTTCTTC.

This clonotype was found a few times. The chain links TRBV7-9 to TRBJ2-3; D remains unclear. The ends were cut back, 0 bases at V and 7 bases at J, with 14 bases in the middle. Per germline, CDR1 SEHNR and CDR2 FQNEAQ (reference sequence). The length of the CDR3 is 15 residues. The CDR3 DNA follows: TGTGCCAGCAGCTTAGCGGCAGGATGGTCGAATACGCAGTATTTT. Protein sequence: CASSLAAGWSNTQYF.

This clonotype has a count of ten or more. This chain uses TRBV2 with TRBJ2-1; 11 positions match TRBD2. The CDR3 has 15 residues. V gave up 6 bases and J gave up 4 bases; unmatched junction bases: 5. Germline values: CDR1 SNHLY, CDR2 FYNNEI. The CDR3 DNA follows: TGTGCCAGCAGGACTAGCGGGACCCTTTACAATGAGCAGTTCTTC. This encodes CASRTSGTLYNEQFF. Drawing the rest from reference TRBV2 and TRBJ2-1, the complete variable domain is EPEVTQTPSHQVTQMGQEVILRCVPISNHLYFYWYRQILGQKVEFLVSFYNNEISEKSEIFDDQFSVERPDGSNFTLKIRSTKLEDSAMYFCASRTSGTLYNEQFFGPGTRLTVL.

This chain connects TRBV5-1 to TRBJ2-5; D ambiguous. Trimming removed 3 bases from V and 5 bases from J, with 14 bases in between. CDR3 length: 14 amino acids. Germline V gene lookup returns CDR1 SGHRS and CDR2 YFSETQ. The DNA of the CDR3 is TGCGCCAGCAGCTGGGGAAACGGGTGGGAGACCCAGTACTTC. Residues: CASSWGNGWETQYF.

The sample holds many counts of this clonotype. The chain is built from TRBV20-1 and TRBJ2-7; 7 bases fit TRBD1. Per germline, CDR1 DFQATT and CDR2 SNEGSKA (reference sequence). Trimming removed 2 bases from V and 5 bases from J; junction bases left unmatched: 3. CDR3 length: 12 residues. The CDR3 DNA reads as TGCAGTGCTAGAAGGCAGGGGGACGAGCAGTACTTC. Protein: CSARRQGDEQYF.

The chain's CDR3 is CASSIGSGEGETQYF. CDR3 bases: TGCGCCAGCAGCATTGGATCGGGAGAGGGAGAGACCCAGTACTTC. V gene TRBV5-1 combines with J gene TRBJ2-5, with D possibly matching TRBD2 (6 bases). This CDR3 spans 15 amino acids. CDR1 and CDR2 (germline): SGHRS, YFSETQ. V lost 4 bases to trimming and J lost 4 bases, with 17 bases between them.

This sequence joins TRBV28 and TRBJ2-7, with a possible D match to TRBD1 (6 bases). The germline V and J ends were trimmed by 10 bases and 7 bases, with 23 bases remaining between them. The germline V gene encodes CDR1 MDHEN and CDR2 SYDVKM. CDR3 length: 14 amino acids. The CDR3 sequence: CATYDWQGTGEQYF. DNA of the CDR3: TGTGCCACCTATGATTGGCAGGGGACGGGGGAGCAGTACTTC. Based on the CDR3 plus reference TRBV28 and TRBJ2-7, the full variable domain is DVKVTQSSRYLVKRTGEKVFLECVQDMDHENMFWYRQDPGLGLRLIYFSYDVKMKEKGDIPEGYSVSREKKERFSLILESASTNQTSMYLCATYDWQGTGEQYFGPGTRLTVT.

The V call is TRBV7-6, the J call TRBJ1-1; unclear D gene. Germline CDR1 SGHVS, CDR2 FNYEAQ. The CDR3 runs 12 residues. V dropped 8 bases and J dropped 2 bases, with 9 bases sitting between them. The CDR3 here is CASGERNTEAFF. The DNA of the CDR3 is TGTGCCAGCGGGGAAAGAAACACTGAAGCTTTCTTT.

This chain uses TRBV6-5 with TRBJ2-1; D not certain. The V gene lost 5 bases and the J gene lost 10 bases, with 9 bases spanning the gap. The CDR3 is 11 amino acids. CDR1 and CDR2 from the germline V gene are MNHEY and SVGAGI. CDR3 DNA sequence: TGTGCCAGCAGTACTGGCCGGGAGCAGTTCTTC. Translated: CASSTGREQFF.

J is TRBJ2-3 and V is TRBV2; 9 bases match TRBD2. The CDR3 length is 15 residues. The V gene end was trimmed by 8 bases and the J gene end by 5 bases; junction bases not matched to a gene: 11. Germline loops: CDR1 SNHLY, CDR2 FYNNEI. CDR3 loop: CASLVWTSVGDTQYF. CDR3 DNA: TGTGCCAGCCTAGTTTGGACTAGCGTTGGAGATACGCAGTATTTT.

This clonotype has more than one count but fewer than ten. The V and J genes are TRBV12-3 or TRBV12-4 and TRBJ2-5; TRBD1 is a possible D gene (8 bases). The CDR3 sequence is 16 residues long. The V gene lost 4 bases and the J gene lost 6 bases, with 21 bases spanning the gap. The CDR3 spells CASSSGPTGEGKTQYF. The CDR3 DNA reads TGTGCCAGCAGTTCGGGCCCGACAGGGGAGGGAAAGACCCAGTACTTC.

This clonotype was detected ten times or more. The rearrangement joins TRBV7-2 to TRBJ2-5; D gene ambiguous. Germline V gives CDR1 SGHTA, CDR2 FQGNSA. The CDR3 has 14 residues. V gave up 2 bases and J gave up 4 bases, with 11 bases separating them. CDR3: CASSLMGGGETQYF. In DNA form, the CDR3 reads TGTGCCAGCAGCTTAATGGGTGGCGGAGAGACCCAGTACTTC.

The rearrangement uses TRBV12-3 or TRBV12-4 and TRBJ2-5, with 10 positions matching TRBD2. The CDR3 runs 14 residues. Losses at the gene ends were 7 bases for V and 2 bases for J; bases not matched to a gene: 4. CDR3 sequence: CASNSLAGQETQYF. For the CDR3, the DNA is TGTGCCAGCAACTCACTAGCGGGACAAGAGACCCAGTACTTC.

This clonotype has a handful of counts. CDR3 DNA sequence: TGTGCCAGCAGCTTGGGACAGGAAGAAGAGACCCAGTACTTC. Its translation is CASSLGQEEETQYF. This rearrangement joins TRBV5-4 to TRBJ2-5; possible D gene TRBD1, 6 bases. CDR3 length: 14 amino acids. Germline V gene data show CDR1 as SGHNT and CDR2 as YYREEE (reference sequence). Trimming took off 0 bases at V and 3 bases at J, with 9 bases between the two ends.

This clonotype was counted a few times. The chain joins TRBV12-3 or TRBV12-4 to TRBJ2-2, with D unclear. Trimming took 7 bases from V and 1 from J, leaving 4 bases between them. CDR3 size: 12 residues. The CDR3 here is CASNWNTGELFF. Written as DNA, the CDR3 is TGTGCCAGCAACTGGAACACCGGGGAGCTGTTTTTT.

This clonotype was observed a handful of times. CDR3 residues: CATSDSSRAGEGNEQFF. In DNA form, the CDR3 reads TGTGCCACCAGTGATTCAAGTCGAGCGGGAGAAGGCAATGAGCAGTTCTTC. The chain links TRBV24-1 to TRBJ2-1, with 8 nucleotides matching TRBD2. V trimming: 2 bases; J trimming: 6 bases; junction bases outside the gene matches: 11. The CDR3 runs to 17 residues. Germline-derived CDR1 and CDR2 are KGHDR and SFDVKD.

This clonotype was detected a few times. The chain uses TRBV7-2 and TRBJ2-1; D possibly corresponds to TRBD2 (5 bases). The CDR3 has 14 residues. V gave up 0 bases and J gave up 8 bases, with 11 bases separating them. Looked up from germline, CDR1 is SGHTA and CDR2 is FQGNSA. CDR3 sequence (DNA): TGTGCCAGCAGCTTAGCTCGGGATCAGTATGAGCAGTTCTTC. Amino acids: CASSLARDQYEQFF.

The sample holds a few counts of this clonotype. The chain uses TRBV5-1 and TRBJ2-5; D may correspond to TRBD1 or TRBD2 (5 bases each). V lost 3 bases, J lost 5 bases, and 17 bases lay in between. Per germline, CDR1 SGHRS and CDR2 YFSETQ. The CDR3 contains 15 residues. Here the CDR3 reads CASSSEGRRRETQYF. Here the CDR3 DNA reads TGCGCCAGCAGCTCCGAGGGGCGGAGACGGGAGACCCAGTACTTC.

This rearrangement joins TRBV20-1 to TRBJ2-3; D not resolved. From germline, CDR1 is DFQATT and CDR2 SNEGSKA (reference sequence). The CDR3 sequence is 12 residues long. V dropped 3 bases and J dropped 0 bases, with 4 bases sitting between them. The CDR3 loop is CSARFSTDTQYF. CDR3 bases: TGCAGTGCTAGGTTCAGCACAGATACGCAGTATTTT.

This clonotype has only a few counts. This chain connects TRBV29-1 to TRBJ1-5; D uncertain. This CDR3 has 16 amino acids. V lost 5 bases to trimming and J lost 0 bases, with 17 bases between them. Germline V CDR1 and CDR2: SQVTM, ANQGSEA. The CDR3 is CSVSFGLAYSNQPQHF. CDR3 coding DNA: TGCAGCGTTAGTTTCGGACTTGCCTATAGCAATCAGCCCCAGCATTTT.

This clonotype came up a few times. The chain uses TRBV14 and TRBJ2-3; 10 bases fit TRBD2. Germline V gives CDR1 SGHDN, CDR2 FVKESK. CDR3 length: 16 amino acids. The junction had 8 bases not matched to a gene; V was cut back by 3 bases and J by 5 bases. The CDR3 nucleotides are TGTGCCAGCAGCCACGGACTAGCGGCCACCGGAGATACGCAGTATTTT. Its translation is CASSHGLAATGDTQYF.

A few counts support this clonotype. The chain has TRBV20-1 and TRBJ2-3; 7 bases fit TRBD1. Germline V gene data show CDR1 as DFQATT and CDR2 as SNEGSKA (reference sequence). The CDR3 runs 14 residues. J was trimmed by 1 base and V by 5 bases; bases with no gene match: 6. The CDR3 reads CSAPTGARTDTQYF. CDR3 in DNA: TGCAGTGCTCCCACAGGGGCTCGCACAGATACGCAGTATTTT.

In the case of this clonotype: In this CDR3 the conserved last residue, phenylalanine or tryptophan, is missing, so a read error is likely. The V call is TRBV20-1, the J call TRBJ2-2, with TRBD2 matching over 10 bases. CDR1 is DFQATT and CDR2 is SNEGSKA in the germline V gene (reference sequence). V was clipped by 4 bases and J by 6 bases; unmatched bases: 5. The CDR3 extends over 14 amino acids. This CDR3 reads CSATSGSFSGELFV. The CDR3 DNA reads TGCAGTGCTACTAGCGGGAGTTTTTCCGGGGAGCTGTTTGTT.

The V call is TRBV15, the J call TRBJ2-2; D is perhaps TRBD2 (6 bases). V was cut by 8 bases and J by 3 bases, with 22 bases left in between. The V gene's germline CDR1 is LNHNV and CDR2 YYDKDF (reference sequence). The CDR3 has 17 residues. CDR3 sequence: CATRGGSGTRYTGELFF. DNA for the CDR3: TGTGCCACCCGCGGAGGGTCCGGGACCCGGTACACCGGGGAGCTGTTTTTT.

In its sample, this clonotype was seen many times. This rearrangement joins TRBV9 to TRBJ1-1; the D gene is possibly TRBD1 (5 bases). The CDR3 is 13 residues long. Germline V gene data show CDR1 as SGDLS and CDR2 as YYNGEE. V dropped 7 bases and J dropped 3 bases, with 13 bases sitting between them. DNA of the CDR3: TGTGCCAGCGGCGGGACGGCCTACACTGAAGCTTTCTTT. Translated: CASGGTAYTEAFF.